This T cell receptor beta chain was sequenced in a study of shared clonotypes between healthy human individuals. Points on this clone: The antigen is undetermined.

Study-wide results and limits: Generally, naive subsets (rather than memory subsets) showed larger estimated richness.

The method was immunoSEQ multiplex PCR; TCRdb's version includes in-frame clones alone and lacks a portion of them. The sample lists about 92,000 clones; 68% were seen once. CDR3 length: 13 residues. V was clipped by 4 bases and J by 16 bases; unmatched bases: 13. The germline V gene has CDR1 MDHEN and CDR2 SYDVKM. This chain uses TRBV28 with TRBJ1-5; 7 bases match TRBD1. This receptor was obtained from a man aged 25 to 40 in good health. The sample taken for sequencing was memory CD8+ T cells sorted from blood. Subset meaning: CD45RO+ cells pooled with CCR7-negative TemRA cells. DNA of the CDR3: TGTGCCAGCAGTTGGACAGGTTCCACCCCCAAACATTTT. Amino acids: CASSWTGSTPKHF.